A selection of T cell receptor beta chains follows, all from one sample in a study of blood T cell repertoires in COVID-19. The data were produced by immunoSEQ multiplex PCR, yet TCRdb's version contains in-frame clones alone and is incomplete. The repertoire holds 95,000 to 150,000 clones, about 88% seen once, with approximately 1% in the top ten. The sample consisted of peripheral blood. These receptors came from a woman of 80 years or more with acute or convalescent COVID-19. CDR3s include the opening cysteine and the closing phenylalanine or tryptophan. Fields, in order: J gene, D gene, clone size, V gene, CDR3 DNA, CDR3 protein. The D gene is left open where the match is weak. A clone size is listed for some rows: how often the clone was seen (once, few, many), or a class if it is expanded.

j_gene: TRBJ2-5
d_gene: TRBD2
abundance: -
v_gene: TRBV7-6
CDR3nt: TGTGCCAGCAGCAAGGGGGGCGGGGGGAGTGGAGAGACCCAGTACTTC
CDR3aa: CASSKGGGGSGETQYF

j_gene: TRBJ2-3
d_gene: TRBD2
abundance: -
v_gene: TRBV5-1
CDR3nt: TGCGCCAGCAGTACGGGGGGGAACACAGATACGCAGTATTTT
CDR3aa: CASSTGGNTDTQYF

j_gene: TRBJ2-7
d_gene: TRBD1
abundance: once
v_gene: TRBV5-4
CDR3nt: TGTGCCAGCAGCTTAGTCTGGGACAGGAACTACGAGCAGTACTTC
CDR3aa: CASSLVWDRNYEQYF

j_gene: TRBJ1-3
d_gene: TRBD1
abundance: -
v_gene: TRBV25-1
CDR3nt: TGTGCCAGCAGTGAGACAGGGGGCAGAAACACCATATATTTT
CDR3aa: CASSETGGRNTIYF

j_gene: TRBJ2-7
d_gene: -
abundance: -
v_gene: TRBV7-9
CDR3nt: TGTGCCAGCAGCTTCAGCAGTGGGCCCCGCGAGCAGTACTTC
CDR3aa: CASSFSSGPREQYF

j_gene: TRBJ1-2
d_gene: -
abundance: -
v_gene: TRBV21-1
CDR3nt: TGTGCCAGCAGCAGACAGGGAGACTATGGCTACACCTTC
CDR3aa: CASSRQGDYGYTF

j_gene: TRBJ2-1
d_gene: -
abundance: once
v_gene: TRBV5-1
CDR3nt: TGCGCCAGCAGCTTGGGTAGCGCCTCCTACAATGAGCAGTTCTTC
CDR3aa: CASSLGSASYNEQFF

j_gene: TRBJ2-7
d_gene: TRBD1
abundance: few
v_gene: TRBV6-2/TRBV6-3
CDR3nt: TGTGCCAGCAGTTACAGGGACAGGGCTCCATACGAGCAGTACTTC
CDR3aa: CASSYRDRAPYEQYF

j_gene: TRBJ1-4
d_gene: TRBD1
abundance: few
v_gene: TRBV5-1
CDR3nt: TGCGCCAGCAGCGTGACAGGGACTAATGAAAAACTGTTTTTT
CDR3aa: CASSVTGTNEKLFF

j_gene: TRBJ1-2
d_gene: TRBD1
abundance: -
v_gene: TRBV5-1
CDR3nt: TGCGCCAGCAGCTTGGCGCCTGGACAGGGGGGCGACTATGGCTACACCTTC
CDR3aa: CASSLAPGQGGDYGYTF

j_gene: TRBJ2-5
d_gene: -
abundance: -
v_gene: TRBV5-6
CDR3nt: TGTGCCAGCAGCTTGGGTACAGGGAAAGAGACCCAGTACTTC
CDR3aa: CASSLGTGKETQYF

j_gene: TRBJ1-3
d_gene: -
abundance: once
v_gene: TRBV4-1
CDR3nt: TGCGCCAGCAGCCAAGGCAGCTCTGGAAACACCATATATTTT
CDR3aa: CASSQGSSGNTIYF

j_gene: TRBJ2-2
d_gene: -
abundance: -
v_gene: TRBV5-1
CDR3nt: TGCGCCAGCAGCTTGGGAGCGAACACCGGGGAGCTGTTTTTT
CDR3aa: CASSLGANTGELFF

j_gene: TRBJ2-7
d_gene: -
abundance: once
v_gene: TRBV28
CDR3nt: TGTGCCAGCAGTTGGGGACAAAGCTACGAGCAGTACTTC
CDR3aa: CASSWGQSYEQYF

j_gene: TRBJ2-3
d_gene: -
abundance: once
v_gene: TRBV19
CDR3nt: TGTGCCAGTAGTAGTGGGGCGGGCACAGATACGCAGTATTTT
CDR3aa: CASSSGAGTDTQYF

j_gene: TRBJ2-7
d_gene: -
abundance: -
v_gene: TRBV6-5
CDR3nt: TGTGCCAGCAGTTGGTCACAGAACTACGAGCAGTACTTC
CDR3aa: CASSWSQNYEQYF

j_gene: TRBJ2-3
d_gene: TRBD2
abundance: -
v_gene: TRBV5-6
CDR3nt: TGTGCCAGCAGCTTGAGCGGGGGGGGCCGAACAGATACGCAGTATTTT
CDR3aa: CASSLSGGGRTDTQYF

j_gene: TRBJ2-1
d_gene: TRBD2
abundance: once
v_gene: TRBV9
CDR3nt: TGTGCCAGCAGCGCCGGGACTAGCGGGTACAATGAGCAGTTCTTC
CDR3aa: CASSAGTSGYNEQFF

j_gene: TRBJ1-2
d_gene: -
abundance: -
v_gene: TRBV28
CDR3nt: TGTGCCAGCAGTCCTTACCTAGTGGAGTTAGTATTCCGCTACACCTTC
CDR3aa: CASSPYLVELVFRYTF

j_gene: TRBJ2-1
d_gene: TRBD2
abundance: -
v_gene: TRBV5-1
CDR3nt: TGCGCCAGCAGCTTTTCTAGCGGGGGGGCCATTGAGCAGTTCTTC
CDR3aa: CASSFSSGGAIEQFF

j_gene: TRBJ1-1
d_gene: -
abundance: -
v_gene: TRBV3-1/TRBV3-2
CDR3nt: TGTGCCAGCAGCCCTACAGTGAACGGGAACACTGAAGCTTTCTTT
CDR3aa: CASSPTVNGNTEAFF

j_gene: TRBJ2-4
d_gene: -
abundance: few
v_gene: TRBV2
CDR3nt: TGTGCCAGCAGTGATGGACAGCCCTCGGGCATTCAGTACTTC
CDR3aa: CASSDGQPSGIQYF

j_gene: TRBJ2-5
d_gene: TRBD1
abundance: -
v_gene: TRBV2
CDR3nt: TGTGCCAGCAGCCAAACCCGGGACAGGGGGGAGACCCAGTACTTC
CDR3aa: CASSQTRDRGETQYF

j_gene: TRBJ2-1
d_gene: TRBD2
abundance: -
v_gene: TRBV19
CDR3nt: TGTGCCAGTAGTACCCTTAGCGGGCTTTTTAATGAGCAGTTCTTC
CDR3aa: CASSTLSGLFNEQFF

j_gene: TRBJ1-2
d_gene: -
abundance: -
v_gene: TRBV11-2
CDR3nt: TGTGCCAGCAGCTTAGGTTCCGCTCCAGGGTCTGGCTACACCTTC
CDR3aa: CASSLGSAPGSGYTF

j_gene: TRBJ2-2
d_gene: -
abundance: -
v_gene: TRBV5-1
CDR3nt: TGCGCCAGCAGCTTCCCGACAGGGAACACCGGGGAGCTGTTTTTT
CDR3aa: CASSFPTGNTGELFF

j_gene: TRBJ2-7
d_gene: -
abundance: -
v_gene: TRBV5-4
CDR3nt: TGTGCCAGCAGCTTGGGTGGCGGGGATACCTACGAGCAGTACTTC
CDR3aa: CASSLGGGDTYEQYF

j_gene: TRBJ1-1
d_gene: -
abundance: -
v_gene: TRBV5-1
CDR3nt: TGCGCCAGCAGCTTGGCGGGGAACACTGAAGCTTTCTTT
CDR3aa: CASSLAGNTEAFF

j_gene: TRBJ2-3
d_gene: TRBD1
abundance: once
v_gene: TRBV24-1
CDR3nt: TGTGCCACCAGTGATTTGAGGGGGCGCGGCACAGATACGCAGTATTTT
CDR3aa: CATSDLRGRGTDTQYF

j_gene: TRBJ2-3
d_gene: TRBD2
abundance: -
v_gene: TRBV11-2
CDR3nt: TGTGCCAGCAGCTTAGATCGTGGGGGGGGGACAGATACGCAGTATTTT
CDR3aa: CASSLDRGGGTDTQYF

j_gene: TRBJ1-2
d_gene: -
abundance: -
v_gene: TRBV6-5
CDR3nt: TGTGCCAGCAGCCGTCAGGGATCCTATGGCTACACCTTC
CDR3aa: CASSRQGSYGYTF